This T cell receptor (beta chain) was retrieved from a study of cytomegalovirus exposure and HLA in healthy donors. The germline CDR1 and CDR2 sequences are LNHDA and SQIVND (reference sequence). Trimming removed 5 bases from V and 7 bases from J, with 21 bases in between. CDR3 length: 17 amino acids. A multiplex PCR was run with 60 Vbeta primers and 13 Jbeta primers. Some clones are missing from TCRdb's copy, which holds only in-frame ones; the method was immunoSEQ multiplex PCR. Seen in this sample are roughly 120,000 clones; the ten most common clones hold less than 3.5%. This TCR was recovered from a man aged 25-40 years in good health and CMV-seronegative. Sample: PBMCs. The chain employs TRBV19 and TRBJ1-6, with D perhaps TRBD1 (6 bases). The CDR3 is CASSPHVQGLTNSPLHF. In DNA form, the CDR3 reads TGTGCCAGTAGTCCACACGTACAGGGTCTAACGAATTCACCCCTCCACTTT.